This TCR beta chain was recorded in a study of blood T cell repertoires in COVID-19. Clones were sequenced by immunoSEQ multiplex PCR, and TCRdb holds only the in-frame ones, with some missing. The data hold approximately 44,000 clones, with roughly 90% observed a single time. Per the germline V gene, CDR1 is LNHDA and CDR2 is SQIVND (reference sequence). Losses at the gene ends were 9 bases for V and 4 bases for J; bases not matched to a gene: 3. The CDR3 totals 12 residues. V gene TRBV19 combines with J gene TRBJ2-7, with 10 bases aligning to TRBD1. This TCR came from a man in his 60s with active COVID-19. The sample taken for sequencing was peripheral blood. As DNA, the CDR3 is TGTGCCAGCGGGACAGGGGTTTACGAGCAGTACTTC. Its translation: CASGTGVYEQYF. The full variable domain, its missing parts supplied by reference TRBV19 and TRBJ2-7, is DGGITQSPKYLFRKEGQNVTLSCEQNLNHDAMYWYRQDPGQGLRLIYYSQIVNDFQKGDIAEGYSVSREKKESFPLTVTSAQKNPTAFYLCASGTGVYEQYFGPGTRLTVT.